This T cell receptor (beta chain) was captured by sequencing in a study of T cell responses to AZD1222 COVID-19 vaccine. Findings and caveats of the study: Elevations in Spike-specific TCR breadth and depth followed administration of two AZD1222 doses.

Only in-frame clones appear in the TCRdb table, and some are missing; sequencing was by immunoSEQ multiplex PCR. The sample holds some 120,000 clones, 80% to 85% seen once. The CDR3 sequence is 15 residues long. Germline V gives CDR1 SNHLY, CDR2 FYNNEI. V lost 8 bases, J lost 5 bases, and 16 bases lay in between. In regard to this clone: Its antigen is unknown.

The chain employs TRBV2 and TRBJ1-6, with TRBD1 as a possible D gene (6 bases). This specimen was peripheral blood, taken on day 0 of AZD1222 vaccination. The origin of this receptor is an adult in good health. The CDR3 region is CASERQGPNNSPLHF. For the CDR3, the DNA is TGTGCCAGCGAGCGGCAGGGGCCTAATAATTCACCCCTCCACTTT.